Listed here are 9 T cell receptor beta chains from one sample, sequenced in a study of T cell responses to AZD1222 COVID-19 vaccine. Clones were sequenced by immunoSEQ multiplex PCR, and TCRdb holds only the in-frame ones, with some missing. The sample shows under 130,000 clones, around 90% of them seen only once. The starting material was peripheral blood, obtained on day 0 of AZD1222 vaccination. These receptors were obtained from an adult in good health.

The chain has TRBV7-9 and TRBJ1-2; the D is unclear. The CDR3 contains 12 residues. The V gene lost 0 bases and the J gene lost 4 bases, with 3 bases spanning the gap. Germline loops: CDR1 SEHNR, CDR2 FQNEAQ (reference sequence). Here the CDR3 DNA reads TGTGCCAGCAGCTTAGCCAGCTATGGCTACACCTTC. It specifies CASSLASYGYTF.

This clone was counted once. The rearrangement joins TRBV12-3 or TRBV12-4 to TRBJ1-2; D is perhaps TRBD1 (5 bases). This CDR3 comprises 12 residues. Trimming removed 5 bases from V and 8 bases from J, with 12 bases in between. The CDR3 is CASSPRQTGYTF. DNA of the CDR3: TGTGCCAGCAGTCCGAGACAGACCGGCTACACCTTC.

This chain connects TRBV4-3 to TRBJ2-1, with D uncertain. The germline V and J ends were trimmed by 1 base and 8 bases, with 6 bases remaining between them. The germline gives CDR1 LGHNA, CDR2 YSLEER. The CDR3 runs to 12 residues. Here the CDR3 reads CASSQGRDEQFF. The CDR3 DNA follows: TGCGCCAGCAGCCAAGGTAGGGATGAGCAGTTCTTC.

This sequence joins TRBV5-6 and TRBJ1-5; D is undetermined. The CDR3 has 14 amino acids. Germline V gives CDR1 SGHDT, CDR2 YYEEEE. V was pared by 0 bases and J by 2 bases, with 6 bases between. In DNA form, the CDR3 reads TGTGCCAGCAGCTTGGGGATGGGCAATCAGCCCCAGCATTTT. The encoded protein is CASSLGMGNQPQHF.

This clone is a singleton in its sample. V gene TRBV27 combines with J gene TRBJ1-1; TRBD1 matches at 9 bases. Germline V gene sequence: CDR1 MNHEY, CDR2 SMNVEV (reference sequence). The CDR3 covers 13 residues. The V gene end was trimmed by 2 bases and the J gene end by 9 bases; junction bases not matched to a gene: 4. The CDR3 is CASSLNNRGQAFF. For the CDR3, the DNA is TGTGCCAGCAGTTTAAATAACAGGGGGCAAGCTTTCTTT.

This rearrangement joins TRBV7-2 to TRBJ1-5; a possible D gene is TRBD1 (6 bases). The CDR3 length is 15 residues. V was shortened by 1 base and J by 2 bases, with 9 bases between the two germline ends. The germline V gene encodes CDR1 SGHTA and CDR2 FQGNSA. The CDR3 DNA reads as TGTGCCAGCAGCTTAGGGCCAGGGGGCAATCAGCCCCAGCATTTT. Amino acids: CASSLGPGGNQPQHF.

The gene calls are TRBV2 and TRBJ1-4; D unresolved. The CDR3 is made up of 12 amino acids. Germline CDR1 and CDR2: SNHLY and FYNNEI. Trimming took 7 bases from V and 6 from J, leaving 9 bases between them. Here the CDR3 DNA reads TGTGCCAGCAAGACGGATGATGAAAAACTGTTTTTT. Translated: CASKTDDEKLFF.

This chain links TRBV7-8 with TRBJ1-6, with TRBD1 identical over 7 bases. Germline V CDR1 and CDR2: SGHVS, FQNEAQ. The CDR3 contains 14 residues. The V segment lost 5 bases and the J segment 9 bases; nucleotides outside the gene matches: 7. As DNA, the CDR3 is TGTGCCAGCAGCCAAAGACAGGGTGCTTCACCCCTCCACTTT. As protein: CASSQRQGASPLHF.

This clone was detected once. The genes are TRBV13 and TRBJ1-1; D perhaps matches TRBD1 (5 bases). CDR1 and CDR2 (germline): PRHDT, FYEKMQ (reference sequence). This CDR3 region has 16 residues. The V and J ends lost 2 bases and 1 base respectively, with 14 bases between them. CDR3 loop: CASSLRQNFKNTEAFF. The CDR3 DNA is TGTGCCAGCAGCTTAAGACAGAACTTTAAGAACACTGAAGCTTTCTTT.